This TCR beta chain was recovered during a study of blood T cell repertoires in COVID-19. Study-wide context: COVID-19 samples from acute and convalescent phases originated in the United States, Italy and Spain.

This CDR3 has 14 residues. Germline CDR1 is MNHEY and CDR2 is SVGAGI. The ends lost 6 bases at V and 4 bases at J; junction bases unmatched: 4. Libraries were prepared by immunoSEQ multiplex PCR; TCRdb keeps only in-frame clonotypes and omits some of them. The sample includes 350,000 or so clones, roughly 86% seen only once; the top ten take about 10%. The J gene is TRBJ2-1, the V gene TRBV6-5, with TRBD1 matching over 9 bases. The sample was peripheral blood. This receptor was identified in a woman under 40 with COVID-19, enrolled during active disease. The CDR3 loop is CASRTGTGYNEQFF. In DNA form, the CDR3 reads TGTGCCAGCAGAACCGGGACAGGGTACAATGAGCAGTTCTTC.